The 2 T cell receptor beta chains reported below all come from one sample, sequenced in a study of beta chain features in type 1 diabetes. Notes on the study in general: TCRB CDR3 length was moderately but significantly reduced in all four CD4+ subsets of Type 1 diabetes patients.

These TCRs are of unknown antigen specificity. The investigators reverse transcribed all of the isolated RNA, so they sequenced expressed TCRB transcripts. Produced via immunoSEQ multiplex PCR; TCRdb's table is partial and in-frame only. The profile shows about 740,000 clones, around 15% of them singletons. Material: naive CD4+ T cells from blood. Source of these receptors: a man aged 18 to 30 with type 1 diabetes.

This sequence joins TRBV29-1 and TRBJ1-1; D ambiguous. Trimming took off 7 bases at V and 2 bases at J, with 14 bases between the two ends. The CDR3 sequence is 13 residues long. CDR1 is SQVTM, CDR2 ANQGSEA, per germline. For the CDR3, the DNA is TGCAGCGCAAACCCCATCAAAAACACTGAAGCTTTCTTT. Protein sequence: CSANPIKNTEAFF.

This clone was seen more than once but under ten times. The rearrangement joins TRBV7-9 to TRBJ2-5, with D uncertain. This CDR3 has 14 amino acids. CDR1 and CDR2 (germline): SEHNR, FQNEAQ (reference sequence). Trimming stripped 1 base from V and 4 bases from J, with 10 bases between. CDR3 sequence: CASSLDASGETQYF. CDR3 coding DNA: TGTGCCAGCAGCTTAGACGCTAGTGGAGAGACCCAGTACTTC.